A selection of T cell receptor beta chains follows, all from one sample in a study of shared clonotypes between healthy human individuals. Profiled with immunoSEQ multiplex PCR; TCRdb holds only in-frame clones, not every one. The sample has 2,500,000 or so clones; roughly 93% are singletons. The sample consisted of naive CD4+ T cells from PBMCs. These receptors came from a man aged 18 to 30 in good health. Some clones in this sample may be carry-over from other donors' samples. CDR3s include the opening cysteine and the closing phenylalanine or tryptophan. A D gene is named only where the DNA matches it firmly. Clone size, where shown, is once, few, many, or a class for clones that have expanded.

v_call: TRBV27; clone_size: NA; d_call: NA; j_call: TRBJ2-5; cdr3_nt: TGTGCCAGCAGTTTATATCCAGAACGACAAGAGACCCAGTACTTC; cdr3_aa: CASSLYPERQETQYF
v_call: TRBV28; clone_size: once; d_call: NA; j_call: TRBJ2-2; cdr3_nt: TGTGCCACCAAGAGGGCAGGCACCGGGGAGCTGTTTTTT; cdr3_aa: CATKRAGTGELFF
v_call: TRBV7-9; clone_size: NA; d_call: NA; j_call: TRBJ2-1; cdr3_nt: TGTGCCAGCAGCTTACTACAGGGAGAACAGTTCTTC; cdr3_aa: CASSLLQGEQFF
v_call: TRBV2; clone_size: few; d_call: NA; j_call: TRBJ1-5; cdr3_nt: TGTGCCAGCAGCATCTCCCGGGATCAGCCCCAGCATTTT; cdr3_aa: CASSISRDQPQHF
v_call: TRBV5-4; clone_size: NA; d_call: TRBD1; j_call: TRBJ2-3; cdr3_nt: TGTGCCAGCAGATTTGGGACAGGACTTACAGATACGCAGTATTTT; cdr3_aa: CASRFGTGLTDTQYF
v_call: TRBV5-1; clone_size: NA; d_call: NA; j_call: TRBJ2-2; cdr3_nt: TGCGCCAGCAGCTGGGGCCGGAGTCAGCGTCCCGGGGAGCTGTTTTTT; cdr3_aa: CASSWGRSQRPGELFF
v_call: TRBV5-1; clone_size: NA; d_call: NA; j_call: TRBJ2-1; cdr3_nt: TGCGCCAGCAGAGAGGTGCCTAGCGGGACAGGTGAGCAGTTCTTC; cdr3_aa: CASREVPSGTGEQFF
v_call: TRBV6-5; clone_size: NA; d_call: NA; j_call: TRBJ2-1; cdr3_nt: TGTGCCAGCCTATCTCTCCCGGGGCGAGAGCAGTTCTTC; cdr3_aa: CASLSLPGREQFF
v_call: TRBV2; clone_size: NA; d_call: NA; j_call: TRBJ1-5; cdr3_nt: TGTGCCAGCAGTGGCATCAACAGGGCAAATCAGCCCCAGCATTTT; cdr3_aa: CASSGINRANQPQHF
v_call: TRBV5-4; clone_size: NA; d_call: TRBD2; j_call: TRBJ2-1; cdr3_nt: TGTGCCAGCAGCTATTGGGGACTAGTAGGGAATGAGCAGTTCTTC; cdr3_aa: CASSYWGLVGNEQFF
v_call: TRBV5-6; clone_size: NA; d_call: NA; j_call: TRBJ2-3; cdr3_nt: TGTGCCAGCAGCCGTCGGAGCACAGATACGCAGTATTTT; cdr3_aa: CASSRRSTDTQYF
v_call: TRBV19; clone_size: NA; d_call: NA; j_call: TRBJ1-1; cdr3_nt: TGTGCCAGTAGTACACGGGACGGTTGGATGAACACTGAAGCTTTCTTT; cdr3_aa: CASSTRDGWMNTEAFF
v_call: TRBV7-2; clone_size: once; d_call: TRBD2; j_call: TRBJ2-3; cdr3_nt: TGTGCCAGCAGCTCTCTAGCGGGTGGGGATACGCAGTATTTT; cdr3_aa: CASSSLAGGDTQYF
v_call: TRBV5-1; clone_size: NA; d_call: NA; j_call: TRBJ1-1; cdr3_nt: TGCGCCAGCAGCTTGGTCAGAGGGAACACTGAAGCTTTCTTT; cdr3_aa: CASSLVRGNTEAFF
v_call: TRBV5-1; clone_size: NA; d_call: TRBD2; j_call: TRBJ2-5; cdr3_nt: TGCGCCAGCAGCTTGGGGGGTAGCGGGAGGCGCGAGACCCAGTACTTC; cdr3_aa: CASSLGGSGRRETQYF
v_call: TRBV19; clone_size: NA; d_call: NA; j_call: TRBJ2-7; cdr3_nt: TGTGCCAGTAGTGGCAGACCGGACTGGTCCTACGAGCAGTACTTC; cdr3_aa: CASSGRPDWSYEQYF
v_call: TRBV25-1; clone_size: few; d_call: NA; j_call: TRBJ1-1; cdr3_nt: TGTGCCAGCAGTGTAGAGGGCAGGGGGAACACTGAAGCTTTCTTT; cdr3_aa: CASSVEGRGNTEAFF
v_call: TRBV27; clone_size: NA; d_call: TRBD2; j_call: TRBJ2-1; cdr3_nt: TGTGCCAGCACCCTGGGGGGGGGAAGGGGCAATGAGCAGTTCTTC; cdr3_aa: CASTLGGGRGNEQFF
v_call: TRBV28; clone_size: once; d_call: TRBD1; j_call: TRBJ1-1; cdr3_nt: TGTGCCAGCAGTCCACTGGGACAGGGTGAAGCTTTCTTT; cdr3_aa: CASSPLGQGEAFF
v_call: TRBV7-7; clone_size: NA; d_call: TRBD2; j_call: TRBJ2-5; cdr3_nt: TGTGCCAGCAGCCCTTGGGTGCGGGAGGTTGAGACCCAGTACTTC; cdr3_aa: CASSPWVREVETQYF
v_call: TRBV5-1; clone_size: NA; d_call: NA; j_call: TRBJ2-6; cdr3_nt: TGCGCCAGCAGCTTGAACGGACGGACCTCTGGGGCCAACGTCCTGACTTTC; cdr3_aa: CASSLNGRTSGANVLTF
v_call: TRBV5-1; clone_size: NA; d_call: NA; j_call: TRBJ1-4; cdr3_nt: TGCGCCAGCAGCTTGGGTCGGGAAAAACTGTTTTTT; cdr3_aa: CASSLGREKLFF
v_call: TRBV13; clone_size: NA; d_call: TRBD1; j_call: TRBJ1-1; cdr3_nt: TGTGCCAGCAGCTTGGGGCAGGGACAGGGTAGGACTGAAGCTTTCTTT; cdr3_aa: CASSLGQGQGRTEAFF
v_call: TRBV7-2; clone_size: NA; d_call: NA; j_call: TRBJ1-5; cdr3_nt: TGTGCCAGCAGCTTAGGAGGAGGGGGAAATCAGCCCCAGCATTTT; cdr3_aa: CASSLGGGGNQPQHF
v_call: TRBV7-8; clone_size: NA; d_call: NA; j_call: TRBJ2-5; cdr3_nt: TGTGCCAGCAGCTTATTTATTGCCGAGACCCAGTACTTC; cdr3_aa: CASSLFIAETQYF
v_call: TRBV18; clone_size: NA; d_call: TRBD1; j_call: TRBJ1-2; cdr3_nt: TGTGCCAGCTCACAACAGGGGGCGTATGGCTACACCTTC; cdr3_aa: CASSQQGAYGYTF
v_call: TRBV30; clone_size: NA; d_call: NA; j_call: TRBJ2-2; cdr3_nt: TGTGCCTGGAGTGACGCGGTTCTCCTTGGGGAGCTGTTTTTT; cdr3_aa: CAWSDAVLLGELFF
v_call: TRBV5-1; clone_size: NA; d_call: NA; j_call: TRBJ1-6; cdr3_nt: TGCGCCAGCAGCTTGGACAGGATTCGAAATTCACCCCTCCACTTT; cdr3_aa: CASSLDRIRNSPLHF
v_call: TRBV5-1; clone_size: NA; d_call: NA; j_call: TRBJ2-5; cdr3_nt: TGCGCCAGCAGCGCGGGCGGGCAAGAGACCCAGTACTTC; cdr3_aa: CASSAGGQETQYF
v_call: TRBV10-3; clone_size: NA; d_call: NA; j_call: TRBJ1-4; cdr3_nt: TGTGCCATCTCTGAGACGGGGGGTAATGAAAAACTGTTTTTT; cdr3_aa: CAISETGGNEKLFF
v_call: TRBV14; clone_size: once; d_call: NA; j_call: TRBJ2-7; cdr3_nt: TGTGCCAGCAGCCAAGACAGGGGCTACGAGCAGTACTTC; cdr3_aa: CASSQDRGYEQYF
v_call: TRBV19; clone_size: once; d_call: NA; j_call: TRBJ2-7; cdr3_nt: TGTGCCAGTAGTATACAGGGAATAGGGTACGAGCAGTACTTC; cdr3_aa: CASSIQGIGYEQYF
v_call: TRBV5-4; clone_size: NA; d_call: NA; j_call: TRBJ1-2; cdr3_nt: TGTGCCAGCAGCTTGGAAGGGGGAGACTATGGCTACACCTTC; cdr3_aa: CASSLEGGDYGYTF
v_call: TRBV27; clone_size: NA; d_call: TRBD2; j_call: TRBJ2-3; cdr3_nt: TGTGCCAGCAGGCGGGCTAGCGGGAGCACAGATACGCAGTATTTT; cdr3_aa: CASRRASGSTDTQYF